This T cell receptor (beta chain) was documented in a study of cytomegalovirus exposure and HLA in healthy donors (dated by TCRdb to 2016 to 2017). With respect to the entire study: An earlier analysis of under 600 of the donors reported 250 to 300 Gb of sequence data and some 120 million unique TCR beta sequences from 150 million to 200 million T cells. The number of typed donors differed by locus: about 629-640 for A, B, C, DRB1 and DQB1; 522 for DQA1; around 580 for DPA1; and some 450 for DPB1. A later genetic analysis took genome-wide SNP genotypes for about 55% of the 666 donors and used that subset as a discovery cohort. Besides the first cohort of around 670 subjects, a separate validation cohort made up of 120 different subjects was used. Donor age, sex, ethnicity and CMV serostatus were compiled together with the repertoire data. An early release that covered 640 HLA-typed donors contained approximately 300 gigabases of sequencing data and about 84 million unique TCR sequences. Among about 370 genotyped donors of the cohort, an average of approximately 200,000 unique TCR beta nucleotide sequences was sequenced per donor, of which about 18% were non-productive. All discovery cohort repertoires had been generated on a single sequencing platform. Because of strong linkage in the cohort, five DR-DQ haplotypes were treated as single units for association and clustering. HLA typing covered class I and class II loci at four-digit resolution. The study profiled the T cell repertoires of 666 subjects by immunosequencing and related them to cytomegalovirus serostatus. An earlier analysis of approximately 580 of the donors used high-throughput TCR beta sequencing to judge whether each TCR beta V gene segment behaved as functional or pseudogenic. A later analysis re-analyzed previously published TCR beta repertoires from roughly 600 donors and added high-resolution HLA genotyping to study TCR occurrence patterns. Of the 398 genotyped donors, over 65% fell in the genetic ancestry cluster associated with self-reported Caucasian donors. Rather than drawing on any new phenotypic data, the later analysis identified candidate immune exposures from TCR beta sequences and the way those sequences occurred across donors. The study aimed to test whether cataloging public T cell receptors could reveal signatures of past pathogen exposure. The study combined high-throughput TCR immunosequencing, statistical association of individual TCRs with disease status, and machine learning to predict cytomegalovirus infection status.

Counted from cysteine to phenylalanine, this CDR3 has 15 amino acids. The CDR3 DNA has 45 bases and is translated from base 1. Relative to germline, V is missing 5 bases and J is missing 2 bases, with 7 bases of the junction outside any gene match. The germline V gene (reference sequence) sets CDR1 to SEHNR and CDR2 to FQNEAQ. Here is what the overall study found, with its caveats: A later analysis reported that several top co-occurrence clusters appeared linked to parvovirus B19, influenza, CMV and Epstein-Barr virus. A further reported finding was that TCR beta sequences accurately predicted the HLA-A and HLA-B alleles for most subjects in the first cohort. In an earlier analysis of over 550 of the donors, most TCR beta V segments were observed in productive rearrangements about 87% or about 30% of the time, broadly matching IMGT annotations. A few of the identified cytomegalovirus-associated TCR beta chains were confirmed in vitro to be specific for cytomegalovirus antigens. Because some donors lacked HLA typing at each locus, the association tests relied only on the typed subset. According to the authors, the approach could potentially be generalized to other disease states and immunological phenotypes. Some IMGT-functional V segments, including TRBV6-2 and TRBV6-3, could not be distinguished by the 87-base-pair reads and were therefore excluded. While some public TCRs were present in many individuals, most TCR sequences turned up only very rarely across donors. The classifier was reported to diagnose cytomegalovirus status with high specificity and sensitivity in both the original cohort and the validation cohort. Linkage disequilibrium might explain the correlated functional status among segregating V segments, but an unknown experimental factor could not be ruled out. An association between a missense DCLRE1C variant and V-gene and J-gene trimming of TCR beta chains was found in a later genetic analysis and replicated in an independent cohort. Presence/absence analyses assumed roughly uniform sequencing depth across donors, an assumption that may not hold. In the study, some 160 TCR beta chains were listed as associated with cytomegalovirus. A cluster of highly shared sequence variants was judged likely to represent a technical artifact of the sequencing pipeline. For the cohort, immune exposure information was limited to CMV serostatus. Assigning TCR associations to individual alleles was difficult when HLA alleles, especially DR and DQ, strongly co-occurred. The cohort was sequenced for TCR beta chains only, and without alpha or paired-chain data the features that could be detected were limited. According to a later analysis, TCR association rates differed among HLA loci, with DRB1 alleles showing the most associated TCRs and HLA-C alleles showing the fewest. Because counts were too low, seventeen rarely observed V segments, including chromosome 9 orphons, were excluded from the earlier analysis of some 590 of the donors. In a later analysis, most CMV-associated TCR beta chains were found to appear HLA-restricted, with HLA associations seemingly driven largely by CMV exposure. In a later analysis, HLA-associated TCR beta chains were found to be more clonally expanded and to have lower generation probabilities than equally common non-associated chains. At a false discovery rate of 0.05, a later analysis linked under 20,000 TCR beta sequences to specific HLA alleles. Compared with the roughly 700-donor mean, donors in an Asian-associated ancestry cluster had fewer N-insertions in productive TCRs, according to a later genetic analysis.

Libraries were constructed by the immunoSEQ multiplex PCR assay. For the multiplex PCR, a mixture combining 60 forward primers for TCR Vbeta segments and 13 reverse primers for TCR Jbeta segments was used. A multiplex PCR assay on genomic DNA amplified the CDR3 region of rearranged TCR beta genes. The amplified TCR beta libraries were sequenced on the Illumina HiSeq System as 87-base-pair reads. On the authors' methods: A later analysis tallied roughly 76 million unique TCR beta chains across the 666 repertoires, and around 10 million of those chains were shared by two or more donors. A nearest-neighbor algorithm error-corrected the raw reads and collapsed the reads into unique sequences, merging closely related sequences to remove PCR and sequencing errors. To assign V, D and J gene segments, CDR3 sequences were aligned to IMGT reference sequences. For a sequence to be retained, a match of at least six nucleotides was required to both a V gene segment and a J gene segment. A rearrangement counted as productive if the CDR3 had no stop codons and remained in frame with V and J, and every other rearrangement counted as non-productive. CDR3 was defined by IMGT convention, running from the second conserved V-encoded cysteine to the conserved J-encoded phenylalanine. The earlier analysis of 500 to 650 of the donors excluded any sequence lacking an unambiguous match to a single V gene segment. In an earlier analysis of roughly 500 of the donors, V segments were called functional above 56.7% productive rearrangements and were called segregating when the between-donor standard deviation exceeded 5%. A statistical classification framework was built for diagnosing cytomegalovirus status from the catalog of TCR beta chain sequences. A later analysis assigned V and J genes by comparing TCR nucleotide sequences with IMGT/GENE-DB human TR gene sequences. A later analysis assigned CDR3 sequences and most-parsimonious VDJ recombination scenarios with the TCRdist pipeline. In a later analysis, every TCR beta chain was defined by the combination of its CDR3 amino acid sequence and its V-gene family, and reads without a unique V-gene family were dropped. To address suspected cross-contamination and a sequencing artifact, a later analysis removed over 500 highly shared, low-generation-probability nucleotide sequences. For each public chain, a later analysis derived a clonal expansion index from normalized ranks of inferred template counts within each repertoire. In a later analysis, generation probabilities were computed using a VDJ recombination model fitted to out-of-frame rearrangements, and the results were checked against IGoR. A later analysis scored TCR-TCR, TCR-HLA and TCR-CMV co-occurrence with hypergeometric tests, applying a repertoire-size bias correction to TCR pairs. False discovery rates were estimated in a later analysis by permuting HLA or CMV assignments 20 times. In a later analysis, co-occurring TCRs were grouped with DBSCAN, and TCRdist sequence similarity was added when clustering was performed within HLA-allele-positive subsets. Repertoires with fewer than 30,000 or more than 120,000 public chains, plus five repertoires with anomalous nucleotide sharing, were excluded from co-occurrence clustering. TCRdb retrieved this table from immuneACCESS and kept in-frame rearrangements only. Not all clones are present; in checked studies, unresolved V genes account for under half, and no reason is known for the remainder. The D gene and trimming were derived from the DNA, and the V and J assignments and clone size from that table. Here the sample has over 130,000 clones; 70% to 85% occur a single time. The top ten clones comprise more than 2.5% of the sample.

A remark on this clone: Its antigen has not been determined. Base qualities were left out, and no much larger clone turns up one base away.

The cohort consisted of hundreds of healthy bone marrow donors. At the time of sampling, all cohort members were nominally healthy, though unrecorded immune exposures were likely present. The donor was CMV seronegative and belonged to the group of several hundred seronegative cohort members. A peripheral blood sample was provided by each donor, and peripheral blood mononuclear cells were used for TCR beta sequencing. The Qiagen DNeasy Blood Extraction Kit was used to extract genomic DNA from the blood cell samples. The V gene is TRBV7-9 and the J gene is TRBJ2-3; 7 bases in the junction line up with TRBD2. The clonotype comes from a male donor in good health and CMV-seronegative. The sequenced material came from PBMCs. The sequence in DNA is TGTGCCAGCAGCCTAACCAGGGACTACACAGATACGCAGTATTTT. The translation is CASSLTRDYTDTQYF.